The clone carrying this TCR beta chain has only one observation. Its target is not known. The data originate from a study of vaccination and CD4 T cells after COVID-19. Treatment defined: roughly nine-day PBMC culture with coronavirus spike peptide pools or control peptides (ViraFEST assay). The authors cultured around 2.1 million PBMCs per well with about 10 IU/ml IL-2 and about 10 ug/ml peptide pools. Oncomine TCR Beta short-read sequencing was applied to DNA from cultured CD4+ T cells. TCRdb processed the PCR reads anew with MiXCR; each CDR3 protein has one entry. The sample includes about 15,000 distinct CDR3 sequences, 78% of them seen just once. Specimen: CD4+ T cells from blood, cultured in vitro, collected after SARS-CoV-2 vaccination. This clonotype was sampled from a human donor who received a COVID-19 vaccine.

CDR3 sequence reads: CASSLSRGNNEQFF. CDR3 bases: TGTGCCAGCAGTTTATCGAGAGGGAACAATGAGCAGTTCTTC. The chain is built from TRBV27 and TRBJ2-1, with D possibly matching TRBD2 (5 bases). The CDR3 is made up of 14 amino acids. V gave up 0 bases and J gave up 5 bases, with 8 bases separating them. Germline CDR1 reads MNHEY; CDR2 reads SMNVEV (reference sequence).